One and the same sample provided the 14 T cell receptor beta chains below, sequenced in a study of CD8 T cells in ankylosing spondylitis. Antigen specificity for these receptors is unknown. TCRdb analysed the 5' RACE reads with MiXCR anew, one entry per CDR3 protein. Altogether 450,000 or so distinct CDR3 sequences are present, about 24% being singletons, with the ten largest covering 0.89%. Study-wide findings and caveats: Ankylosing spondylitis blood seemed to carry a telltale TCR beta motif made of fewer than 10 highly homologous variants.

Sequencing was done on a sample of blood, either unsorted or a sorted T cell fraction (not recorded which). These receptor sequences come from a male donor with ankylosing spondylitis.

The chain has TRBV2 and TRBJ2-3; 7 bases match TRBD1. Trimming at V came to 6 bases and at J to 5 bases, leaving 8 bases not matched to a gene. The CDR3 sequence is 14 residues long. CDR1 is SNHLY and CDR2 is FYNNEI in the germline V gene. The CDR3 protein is CASRATGMQDTQYF. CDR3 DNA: TGTGCCAGCAGAGCGACAGGGATGCAAGATACGCAGTATTTT.

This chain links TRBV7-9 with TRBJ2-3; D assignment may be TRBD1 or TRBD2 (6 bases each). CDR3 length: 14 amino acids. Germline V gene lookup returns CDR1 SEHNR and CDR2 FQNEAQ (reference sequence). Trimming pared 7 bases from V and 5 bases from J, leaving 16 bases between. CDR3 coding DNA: TGTGCCAGCACTCTTTCGGGGGCGCGAGATACGCAGTATTTT. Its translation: CASTLSGARDTQYF.

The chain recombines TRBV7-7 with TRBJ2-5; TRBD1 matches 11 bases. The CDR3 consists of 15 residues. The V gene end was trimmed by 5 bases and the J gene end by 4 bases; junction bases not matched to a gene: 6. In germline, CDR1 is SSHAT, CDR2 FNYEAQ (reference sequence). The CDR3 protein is CASSTRTGGGETQYF. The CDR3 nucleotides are TGTGCCAGCAGCACCCGGACAGGGGGCGGAGAGACCCAGTACTTC. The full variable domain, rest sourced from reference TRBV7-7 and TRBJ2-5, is GAGVSQSPRYKVTKRGQDVTLRCDPISSHATLYWYQQALGQGPEFLTYFNYEAQPDKSGLPSDRFSAERPEGSISTLTIQRTEQRDSAMYRCASSTRTGGGETQYFGPGTRLLVL.

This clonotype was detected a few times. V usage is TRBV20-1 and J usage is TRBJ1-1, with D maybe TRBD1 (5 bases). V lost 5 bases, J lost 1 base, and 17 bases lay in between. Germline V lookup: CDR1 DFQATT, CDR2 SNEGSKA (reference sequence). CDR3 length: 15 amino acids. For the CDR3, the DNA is TGCAGTGCTCGACTTCCATCCCAGGGGAACACTGAAGCTTTCTTT. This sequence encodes CSARLPSQGNTEAFF.

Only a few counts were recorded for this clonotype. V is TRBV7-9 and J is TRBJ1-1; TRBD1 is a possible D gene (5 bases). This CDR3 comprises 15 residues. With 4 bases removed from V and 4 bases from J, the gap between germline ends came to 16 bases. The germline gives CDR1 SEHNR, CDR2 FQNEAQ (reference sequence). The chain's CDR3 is CASSSLGGEGTEAFF. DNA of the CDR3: TGTGCCAGCAGCTCCCTCGGAGGGGAAGGCACTGAAGCTTTCTTT.

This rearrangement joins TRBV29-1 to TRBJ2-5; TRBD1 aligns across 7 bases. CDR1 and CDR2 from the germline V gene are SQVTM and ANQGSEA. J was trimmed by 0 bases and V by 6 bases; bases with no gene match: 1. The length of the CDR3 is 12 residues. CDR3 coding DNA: TGCAGCGTCGGGACAGACCAAGAGACCCAGTACTTC. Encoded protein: CSVGTDQETQYF.

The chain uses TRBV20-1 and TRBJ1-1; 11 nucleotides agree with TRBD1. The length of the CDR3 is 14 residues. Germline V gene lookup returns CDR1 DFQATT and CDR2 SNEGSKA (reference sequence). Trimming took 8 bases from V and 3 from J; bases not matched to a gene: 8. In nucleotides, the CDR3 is TGCAGTTCCGGGACAGGGGGTCCGGACACTGAAGCTTTCTTT. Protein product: CSSGTGGPDTEAFF.

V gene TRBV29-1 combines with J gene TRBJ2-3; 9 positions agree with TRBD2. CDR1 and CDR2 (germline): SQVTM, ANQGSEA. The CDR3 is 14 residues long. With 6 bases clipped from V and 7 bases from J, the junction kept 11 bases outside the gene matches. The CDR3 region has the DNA TGCAGCGTCCCAGCGGGAGGAACCACTTATACGCAGTATTTT. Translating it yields CSVPAGGTTYTQYF.

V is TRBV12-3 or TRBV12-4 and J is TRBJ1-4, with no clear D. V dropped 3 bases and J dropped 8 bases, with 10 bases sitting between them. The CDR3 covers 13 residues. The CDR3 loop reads CASSFSGREKLFF. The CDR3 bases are TGTGCCAGCAGTTTTTCCGGCCGGGAAAAACTGTTTTTT.

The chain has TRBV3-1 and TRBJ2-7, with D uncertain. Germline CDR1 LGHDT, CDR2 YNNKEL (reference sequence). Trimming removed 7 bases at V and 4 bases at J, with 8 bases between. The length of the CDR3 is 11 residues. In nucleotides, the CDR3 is TGTGCCAGCAAGAAAATATACGAGCAGTACGTC. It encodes CASKKIYEQYV.

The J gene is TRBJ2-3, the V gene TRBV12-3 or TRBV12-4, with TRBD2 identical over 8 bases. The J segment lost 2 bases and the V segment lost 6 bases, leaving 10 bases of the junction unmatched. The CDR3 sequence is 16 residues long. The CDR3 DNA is TGTGCCAGCAGCTCTCTCGGGAGGGTGGACACAGATACGCAGTATTTT. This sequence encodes CASSSLGRVDTDTQYF.

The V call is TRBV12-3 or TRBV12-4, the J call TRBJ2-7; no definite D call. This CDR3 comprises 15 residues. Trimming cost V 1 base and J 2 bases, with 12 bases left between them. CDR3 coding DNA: TGTGCCAGCAGTTTAGGGCTCTCCCCCGCCTACGAGCAGTACGTC. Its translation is CASSLGLSPAYEQYV.

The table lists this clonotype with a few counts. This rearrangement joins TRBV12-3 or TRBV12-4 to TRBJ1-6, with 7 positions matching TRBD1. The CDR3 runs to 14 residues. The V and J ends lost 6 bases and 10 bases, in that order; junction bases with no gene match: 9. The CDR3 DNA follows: TGTGCCAGCAGGCCTACAGGGGCTAGGTCACCCCTCCACTTT. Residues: CASRPTGARSPLHF.

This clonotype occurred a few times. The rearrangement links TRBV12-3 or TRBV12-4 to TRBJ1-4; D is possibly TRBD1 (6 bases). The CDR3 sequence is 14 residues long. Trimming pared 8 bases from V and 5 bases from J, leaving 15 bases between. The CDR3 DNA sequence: TGTGCCAGCGGGACACAGGGTGCCAATGAAAAACTGTTTTTT. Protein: CASGTQGANEKLFF.